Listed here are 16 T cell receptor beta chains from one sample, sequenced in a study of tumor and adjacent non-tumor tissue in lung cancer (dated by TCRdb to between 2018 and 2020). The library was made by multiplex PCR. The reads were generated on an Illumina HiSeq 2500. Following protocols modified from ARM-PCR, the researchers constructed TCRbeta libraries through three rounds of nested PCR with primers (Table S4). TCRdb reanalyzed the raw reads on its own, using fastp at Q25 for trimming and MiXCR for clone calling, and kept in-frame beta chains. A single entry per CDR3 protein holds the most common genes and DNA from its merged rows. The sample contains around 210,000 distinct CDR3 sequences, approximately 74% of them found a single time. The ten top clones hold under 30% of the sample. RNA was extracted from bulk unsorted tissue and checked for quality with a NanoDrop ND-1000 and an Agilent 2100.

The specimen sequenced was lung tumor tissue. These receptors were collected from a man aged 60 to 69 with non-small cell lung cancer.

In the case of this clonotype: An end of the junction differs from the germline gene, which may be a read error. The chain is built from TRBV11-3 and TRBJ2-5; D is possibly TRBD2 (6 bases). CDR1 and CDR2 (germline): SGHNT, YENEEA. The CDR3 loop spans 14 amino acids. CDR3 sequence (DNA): TGTGCCAACAGCTTGGGGGGAACTCAAGAGACCCAGTACTTC. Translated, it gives CANSLGGTQETQYF.

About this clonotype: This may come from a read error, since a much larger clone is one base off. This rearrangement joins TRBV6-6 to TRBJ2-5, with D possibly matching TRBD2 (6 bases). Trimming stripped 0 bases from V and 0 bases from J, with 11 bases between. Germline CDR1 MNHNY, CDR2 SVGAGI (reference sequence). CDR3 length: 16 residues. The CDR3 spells CASSYSSSEYQETQYF. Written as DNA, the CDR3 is TGTGCCAGCAGTTACTCGTCTAGCGAGTACCAAGAGACCCAGTACTTC.

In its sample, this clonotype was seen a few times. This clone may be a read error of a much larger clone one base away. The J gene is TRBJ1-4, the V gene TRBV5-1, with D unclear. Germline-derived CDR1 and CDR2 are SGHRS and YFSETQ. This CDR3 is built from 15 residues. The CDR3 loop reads CVSSFLGARNEKLFF. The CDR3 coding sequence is TGCGTCAGCAGCTTCCTAGGCGCACGAAATGAAAAACTGTTTTTT. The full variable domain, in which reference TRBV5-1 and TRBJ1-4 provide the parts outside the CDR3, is KAGVTQTPRYLIKTRGQQVTLSCSPISGHRSVSWYQQTPGQGLQFLFEYFSETQRNKGNFPGRFSGRQFSNSRSEMNVSTLELGDSALYLCVSSFLGARNEKLFFGSGTQLSVL.

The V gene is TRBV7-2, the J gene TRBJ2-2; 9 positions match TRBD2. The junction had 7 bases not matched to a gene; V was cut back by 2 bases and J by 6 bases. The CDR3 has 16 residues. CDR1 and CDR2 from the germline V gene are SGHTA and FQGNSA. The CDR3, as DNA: TGTGCCAGCAGCTTAAATGGGCGGGGGGGGGCCGGGGAGCTGTTTTTT. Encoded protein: CASSLNGRGGAGELFF.

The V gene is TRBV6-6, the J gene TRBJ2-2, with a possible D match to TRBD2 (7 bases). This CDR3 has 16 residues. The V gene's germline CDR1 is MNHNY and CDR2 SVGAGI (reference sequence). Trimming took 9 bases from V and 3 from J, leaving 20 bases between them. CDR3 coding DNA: TGTGCCAGTCCCAAGGAACAGGGAGGGGACACCGGGGAGCTGTTTTTT. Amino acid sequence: CASPKEQGGDTGELFF.

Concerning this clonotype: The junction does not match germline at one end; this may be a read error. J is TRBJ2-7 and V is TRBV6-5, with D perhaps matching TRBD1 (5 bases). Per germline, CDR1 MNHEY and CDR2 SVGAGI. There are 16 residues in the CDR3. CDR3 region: CTSSVILGRSAYEQYF. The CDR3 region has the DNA TGTACCAGCAGTGTCATTCTGGGGCGGTCAGCCTACGAGCAGTACTTC.

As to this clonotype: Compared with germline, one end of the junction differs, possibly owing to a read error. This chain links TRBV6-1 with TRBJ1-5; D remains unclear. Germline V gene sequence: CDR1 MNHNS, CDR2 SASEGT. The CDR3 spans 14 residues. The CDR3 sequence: CASSEYRNNQPQQF. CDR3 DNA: TGTGCCAGCAGTGAATACAGAAACAATCAGCCCCAGCAGTTT.

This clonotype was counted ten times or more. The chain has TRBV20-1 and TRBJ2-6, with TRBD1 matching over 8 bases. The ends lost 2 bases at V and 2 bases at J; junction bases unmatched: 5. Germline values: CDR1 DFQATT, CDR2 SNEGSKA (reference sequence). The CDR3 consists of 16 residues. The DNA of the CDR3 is TGCAGTGCTAGAACGGACAGGGTAACTGGGGCCAACGTCCTGACTTTC. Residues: CSARTDRVTGANVLTF.

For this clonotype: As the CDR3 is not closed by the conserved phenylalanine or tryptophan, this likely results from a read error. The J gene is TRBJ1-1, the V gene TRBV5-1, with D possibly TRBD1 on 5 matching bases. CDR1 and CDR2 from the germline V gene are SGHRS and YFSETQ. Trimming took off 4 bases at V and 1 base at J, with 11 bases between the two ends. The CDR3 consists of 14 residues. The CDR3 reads CASSRDPENTEAFC. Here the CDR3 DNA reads TGCGCCAGCAGCCGGGACCCCGAGAACACTGAAGCTTTCTGT.

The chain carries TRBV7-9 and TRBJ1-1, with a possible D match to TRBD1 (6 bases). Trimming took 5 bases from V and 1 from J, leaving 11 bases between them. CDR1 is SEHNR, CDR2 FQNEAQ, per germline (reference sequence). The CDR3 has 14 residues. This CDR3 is CASSERQANTEAFF. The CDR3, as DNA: TGTGCCAGCAGCGAGCGACAGGCGAACACTGAAGCTTTCTTT.

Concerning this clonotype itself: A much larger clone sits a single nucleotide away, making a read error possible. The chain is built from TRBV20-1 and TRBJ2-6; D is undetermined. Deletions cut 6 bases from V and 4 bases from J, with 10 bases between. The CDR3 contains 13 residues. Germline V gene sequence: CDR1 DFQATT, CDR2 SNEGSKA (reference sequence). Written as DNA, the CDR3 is TGCAGTGCCGAAGGTTGGGGGGCCAACGTCCTGACTTTC. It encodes CSAEGWGANVLTF.

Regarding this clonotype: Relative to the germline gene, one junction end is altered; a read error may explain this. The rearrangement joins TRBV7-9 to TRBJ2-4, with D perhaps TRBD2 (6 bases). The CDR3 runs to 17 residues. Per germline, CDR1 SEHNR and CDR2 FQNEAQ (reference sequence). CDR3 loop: CASRFGAGGDRKNIQYF. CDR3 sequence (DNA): TGTGCCAGCCGCTTCGGGGCAGGCGGGGACCGGAAAAACATTCAGTACTTC.

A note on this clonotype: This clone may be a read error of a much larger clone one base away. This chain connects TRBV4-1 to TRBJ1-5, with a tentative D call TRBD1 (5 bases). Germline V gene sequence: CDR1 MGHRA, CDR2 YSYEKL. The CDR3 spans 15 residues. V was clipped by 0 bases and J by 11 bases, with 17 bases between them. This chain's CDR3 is CASSQEMTGVRSQHF. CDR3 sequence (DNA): TGCGCCAGCAGCCAAGAGATGACGGGGGTGCGGTCCCAGCATTTT.

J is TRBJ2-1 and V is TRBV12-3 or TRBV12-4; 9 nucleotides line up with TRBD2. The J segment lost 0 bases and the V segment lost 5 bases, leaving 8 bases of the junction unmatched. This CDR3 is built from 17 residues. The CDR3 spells CASSHSAGGSSYNEQFF. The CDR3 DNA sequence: TGTGCCAGCAGTCATTCAGCGGGGGGAAGCTCCTACAATGAGCAGTTCTTC.

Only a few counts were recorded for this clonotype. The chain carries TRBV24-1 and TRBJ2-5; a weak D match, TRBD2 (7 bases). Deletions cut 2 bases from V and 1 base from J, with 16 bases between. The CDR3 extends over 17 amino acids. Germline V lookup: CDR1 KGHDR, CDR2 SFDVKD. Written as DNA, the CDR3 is TGTGCCACCAGTGATTATGGCGAGGGGGGGTTCCAAGAGACCCAGTACTTC. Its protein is CATSDYGEGGFQETQYF.

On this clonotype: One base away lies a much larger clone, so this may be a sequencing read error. CDR3 sequence: CSAPPAGGPYKQYF. CDR3 coding DNA: TGCAGTGCTCCCCCAGCGGGAGGCCCCTACAAGCAGTACTTC. The rearrangement uses TRBV20-1 and TRBJ2-7; 9 bases are shared with TRBD2. The CDR3 runs 14 residues. From germline, CDR1 is DFQATT and CDR2 SNEGSKA (reference sequence).